The 23 T cell receptor beta chains below all came from one sample that was sequenced in a study of shared clonotypes between healthy human individuals. Profiling relied on immunoSEQ multiplex PCR, and the TCRdb table lists in-frame clones only, not all of them. This table holds a few hundred thousand clones, about nine tenths found once. Material for sequencing was memory CD8+ T cells sorted from blood. Subset in this sample: CD45RO+ cells pooled with CCR7-negative TemRA cells. These receptor sequences come from a man aged 18 to 30 in good health.

This chain uses TRBV7-9 with TRBJ2-7; tentatively, D is TRBD1 (5 bases). CDR1 is SEHNR, CDR2 FQNEAQ, per germline (reference sequence). V lost 3 bases and J lost 5, with 11 bases in between. This CDR3 has 13 residues. The CDR3 is CASSLPAGNEQYF. Written as DNA, the CDR3 is TGTGCCAGCAGCTTGCCCGCAGGGAACGAGCAGTACTTC.

The chain combines TRBV15 with TRBJ2-7; 9 bases match TRBD2. Per the germline V gene, CDR1 is LNHNV and CDR2 is YYDKDF (reference sequence). Trimming at V came to 0 bases and at J to 0 bases, leaving 3 bases not matched to a gene. The CDR3 runs 16 residues. CDR3 nucleotide sequence: TGTGCCACCAGCAGAGATTTTAGCGGGAGCTCCTACGAGCAGTACTTC. Translating it yields CATSRDFSGSSYEQYF.

Regarding this clone: Different DNA sequences within this sample yield the same CDR3. The chain combines TRBV7-8 with TRBJ2-7; D is ambiguous. V was cut by 4 bases and J by 2 bases, with 3 bases left in between. Germline V gene data show CDR1 as SGHVS and CDR2 as FQNEAQ. This CDR3 is 11 amino acids long. The CDR3 region has the DNA TGTGCCAGCAGCTCTACCTACGAGCAGTACTTC. It specifies CASSSTYEQYF.

The chain combines TRBV19 with TRBJ2-7; 9 bases match TRBD1. The V gene's germline CDR1 is LNHDA and CDR2 SQIVND (reference sequence). With V trimmed by 3 bases and J by 1 base, 4 bases remained unmatched. The CDR3 has 15 residues. Written as DNA, the CDR3 is TGTGCCAGTAGTATGGCGGGACAGGGATCCTACGAGCAGTACTTC. Encoded protein: CASSMAGQGSYEQYF.

The gene calls are TRBV28 and TRBJ2-7; D remains ambiguous. The CDR3 totals 11 residues. Deletions cut 4 bases from V and 0 bases from J, with 1 base between. The germline CDR1 and CDR2 sequences are MDHEN and SYDVKM. CDR3: CASSSSYEQYF. CDR3 coding DNA: TGTGCCAGCAGTTCCTCCTACGAGCAGTACTTC.

The chain couples TRBV5-6 to TRBJ2-5; D is unresolved. V was shortened by 0 bases and J by 2 bases, with 5 bases between the two germline ends. This CDR3 has 13 residues. The germline V gene encodes CDR1 SGHDT and CDR2 YYEEEE. The chain's CDR3 is CASSLVSQETQYF. CDR3 in DNA: TGTGCCAGCAGCTTGGTCAGTCAAGAGACCCAGTACTTC. Full variable domain (rest looked up from reference TRBV5-6 and TRBJ2-5): DAGVTQSPTHLIKTRGQQVTLRCSPKSGHDTVSWYQQALGQGPQFIFQYYEEEERQRGNFPDRFSGHQFPNYSSELNVNALLLGDSALYLCASSLVSQETQYFGPGTRLLVL.

The rearrangement uses TRBV6-1 and TRBJ2-3; possibly TRBD1 or TRBD2 for D (5 bases each). Trimming pared 4 bases from V and 0 bases from J, leaving 8 bases between. The CDR3 sequence is 14 residues long. The germline V gene has CDR1 MNHNS and CDR2 SASEGT. CDR3 nucleotides: TGTGCCAGCAGTGTGGGGGTGAGCACAGATACGCAGTATTTT. Translating gives CASSVGVSTDTQYF.

The V call is TRBV6-6, the J call TRBJ2-7; the D is unclear. The CDR3 consists of 14 residues. Germline V gene sequence: CDR1 MNHNY, CDR2 SVGAGI (reference sequence). V gave up 0 bases and J gave up 2 bases, with 8 bases separating them. This CDR3 reads CASSYSGPTYEQYF. DNA for the CDR3: TGTGCCAGCAGTTACTCGGGCCCGACCTACGAGCAGTACTTC.

The chain employs TRBV30 and TRBJ2-2, with 9 bases fitting TRBD2. The V and J ends lost 3 bases and 7 bases, in that order; junction bases with no gene match: 3. CDR3 length: 13 amino acids. Looked up from germline, CDR1 is GTSNPN and CDR2 is SVGIG (reference sequence). The CDR3 reads CAWSGTSHGELFF. The CDR3, as DNA: TGTGCCTGGAGCGGGACTAGCCACGGGGAGCTGTTTTTT.

A word on this clone: This sequence may be a read error, since a much larger clone differs from it by one base. At the DNA level, this CDR3 is encoded by other sequences in the same sample as well. The chain joins TRBV6-1 to TRBJ1-2, with a possible D match to TRBD1 (5 bases). CDR1 is MNHNS and CDR2 is SASEGT in the germline V gene. The CDR3 spans 16 residues. The CDR3: CASSQDTRGANYGYTF. The CDR3 DNA reads TGTGCTAGCAGTCAAGACACAAGGGGAGCAAACTATGGCTACACCTTC.

J is TRBJ2-1 and V is TRBV9; D is ambiguous. Looked up from germline, CDR1 is SGDLS and CDR2 is YYNGEE. This CDR3 spans 12 amino acids. Trimming shortened V by 4 bases and J by 10 bases, and 12 bases separated the two germline ends. In DNA, the CDR3 is TGTGCCAGCAGCCCCTCGGCGAACGAGCAGTTCTTC. Encoded protein: CASSPSANEQFF.

The V gene is TRBV9, the J gene TRBJ1-2; D uncertain. The ends were cut back, 0 bases at V and 1 base at J, with 4 bases in the middle. The CDR3 runs 13 residues. Per the germline V gene, CDR1 is SGDLS and CDR2 is YYNGEE. The chain's CDR3 is CASSVGNNYGYTF. Here the CDR3 DNA reads TGTGCCAGCAGCGTAGGAAATAACTATGGCTACACCTTC.

V gene TRBV9 combines with J gene TRBJ2-7; the D is unclear. Germline V gene sequence: CDR1 SGDLS, CDR2 YYNGEE. The length of the CDR3 is 14 residues. Trimming took off 0 bases at V and 0 bases at J, with 7 bases between the two ends. CDR3 bases: TGTGCCAGCAGCGTAGGAGACTTCTCCTACGAGCAGTACTTC. Protein: CASSVGDFSYEQYF.

The V call is TRBV11-3, the J call TRBJ2-1; D possibly uses TRBD1 or TRBD2 (5 bases each). V lost 1 base and J lost 4, with 11 bases in between. Germline V gives CDR1 SGHNT, CDR2 YENEEA. This CDR3 spans 15 amino acids. The DNA for the CDR3 is TGTGCCAGCAGCTTAGGGAGAGGGGAGTACAATGAGCAGTTCTTC. Its protein product is CASSLGRGEYNEQFF.

The chain joins TRBV4-3 to TRBJ1-4; maybe TRBD1 (6 bases). This CDR3 region has 15 residues. Trimming removed 3 bases at V and 8 bases at J, with 16 bases between. Germline V lookup: CDR1 LGHNA, CDR2 YSLEER. CDR3 in DNA: TGCGCCAGCAGCCACCCGACAGGACGCGGGGAAAAACTGTTTTTT. This translates into CASSHPTGRGEKLFF.

V is TRBV5-4 and J is TRBJ2-7; D might be TRBD1 (5 bases). The V and J ends lost 2 bases and 3 bases respectively, with 15 bases between them. This CDR3 region has 15 residues. Germline loops: CDR1 SGHNT, CDR2 YYREEE (reference sequence). The CDR3 loop is CASSLGQGGLYEQYF. Written as DNA, the CDR3 is TGTGCCAGCAGCTTAGGGCAGGGTGGGCTCTACGAGCAGTACTTC.

At least ten counts were recorded for this clone. V is TRBV11-2 and J is TRBJ2-5, with 9 bases matching TRBD2. This CDR3 is 17 amino acids long. After removal of 1 base from V and 5 bases from J, the junction contained 11 bases not matched to a gene. The germline gives CDR1 SGHAT, CDR2 FQNNGV. CDR3 region: CASSLGSGGPLGETQYF. As DNA, the CDR3 is TGTGCCAGCAGCTTAGGTAGCGGGGGCCCCCTCGGGGAGACCCAGTACTTC.

The gene calls are TRBV9 and TRBJ1-5; maybe TRBD1 (6 bases). Looked up from germline, CDR1 is SGDLS and CDR2 is YYNGEE. The CDR3 is 14 amino acids. Trimming left V 0 bases short and J 4 bases short, with 8 bases between. Here the CDR3 DNA reads TGTGCCAGCAGCGTAGAGGGGGTAAATCAGCCCCAGCATTTT. It translates to CASSVEGVNQPQHF.

The chain combines TRBV27 with TRBJ1-1; possible D gene TRBD1, 6 bases. The CDR3 loop spans 14 amino acids. Germline V gene lookup returns CDR1 MNHEY and CDR2 SMNVEV (reference sequence). The ends were cut back, 8 bases at V and 1 base at J, with 14 bases in the middle. The CDR3 is CASSPSGENTEAFF. CDR3 bases: TGTGCCAGCTCCCCTTCAGGGGAGAACACTGAAGCTTTCTTT.

With regard to this clone: Germline and junction disagree at one end, which may indicate a read error. This sample includes further DNA sequences coding for the same CDR3. The rearrangement uses TRBV7-7 and TRBJ2-7, with D possibly TRBD2 on 6 matching bases. This CDR3 comprises 15 residues. Looked up from germline, CDR1 is SSHAT and CDR2 is FNYEAQ (reference sequence). The CDR3 region is CASSLGAGPSYEQYF. Here the CDR3 DNA reads TGTGCTAGCAGCTTGGGTGCGGGACCATCCTACGAGCAGTACTTC.

This clone has just one count. The chain has TRBV2 and TRBJ2-2; no clear D gene. With 3 bases removed from V and 0 bases from J, the gap between germline ends came to 5 bases. Germline CDR1 reads SNHLY; CDR2 reads FYNNEI. The CDR3 spans 14 residues. The CDR3 is CASSDGPNTGELFF. CDR3 bases: TGTGCCAGCAGTGATGGCCCGAACACCGGGGAGCTGTTTTTT. Using reference TRBV2 and TRBJ2-2 for the parts outside the CDR3, the full variable domain is EPEVTQTPSHQVTQMGQEVILRCVPISNHLYFYWYRQILGQKVEFLVSFYNNEISEKSEIFDDQFSVERPDGSNFTLKIRSTKLEDSAMYFCASSDGPNTGELFFGEGSRLTVL.

J is TRBJ2-1 and V is TRBV5-6; D is ambiguous. The CDR3 contains 12 residues. Germline assignment: CDR1 SGHDT and CDR2 YYEEEE. Trimming took off 6 bases at V and 14 bases at J, with 18 bases between the two ends. The CDR3 nucleotides are TGTGCCAGCACCCCCGAGACCCCTCACGAGTTCTTC. This encodes CASTPETPHEFF.

The chain carries TRBV6-1 and TRBJ2-5; D gene unclear. This CDR3 comprises 16 residues. Trimming removed 4 bases at V and 2 bases at J, with 17 bases between. Germline V gives CDR1 MNHNS, CDR2 SASEGT. The CDR3 sequence is CASSATGLHLQETQYF. CDR3 DNA: TGTGCCAGCAGTGCTACCGGCCTGCATCTTCAAGAGACCCAGTACTTC.